This T cell receptor (beta chain) was recorded in a study of early T cells in non-severe SARS-CoV-2 infection. One entry per CDR3 protein results from TCRdb running MiXCR on the 5' RACE reads. The sample holds tens of thousands of distinct CDR3 sequences, roughly 23% seen once. This clonotype was counted only a few times. What it binds is unknown. Notes on the study in general: Anti-spike CD8 responses were favored in VDJdb matching, and private and CD4 specificities were missed.

The CDR3 is 16 amino acids. The V end lost 1 base, the J end lost 5 bases, and 15 bases lay between the germline ends. Germline V gives CDR1 DFQATT, CDR2 SNEGSKA (reference sequence). The chain joins TRBV20-1 to TRBJ1-6, with D uncertain. The sequences come from whole blood, collected at baseline. The TCR originated in an adult who was a healthcare worker with PCR-confirmed SARS-CoV-2 infection or an uninfected control (not recorded which). The CDR3 bases are TGCAGTGCTAGAGTACACTCAGGACTGAATAATTCACCCCTCCACTTT. Residues: CSARVHSGLNNSPLHF.